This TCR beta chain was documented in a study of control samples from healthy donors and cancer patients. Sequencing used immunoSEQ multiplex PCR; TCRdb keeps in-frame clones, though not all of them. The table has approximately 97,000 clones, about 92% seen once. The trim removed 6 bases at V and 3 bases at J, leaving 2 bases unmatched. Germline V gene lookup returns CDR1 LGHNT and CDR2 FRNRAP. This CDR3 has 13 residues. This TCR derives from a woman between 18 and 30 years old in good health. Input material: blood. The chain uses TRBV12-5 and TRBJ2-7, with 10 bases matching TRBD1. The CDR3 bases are TGTGCTAGTGGGAGGACAGGGGGCTACGAGCAGTACTTC. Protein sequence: CASGRTGGYEQYF.